These 26 T cell receptor beta chains came from one sample sequenced in a study of neurological immune-mediated disorders. Each CDR3 protein is one row after TCRdb ran MiXCR on the 5' RACE reads. The sample has approximately 50,000 distinct CDR3 sequences; about 5% are singletons. Sequenced sample: CD4+ T cells from blood. All receptors derive from a woman aged 18-29 years with multiple sclerosis.

The chain joins TRBV19 to TRBJ1-1; D call uncertain. Germline V gives CDR1 LNHDA, CDR2 SQIVND (reference sequence). The CDR3 sequence is 14 residues long. Trimming took 7 bases from V and 3 from J, leaving 15 bases between them. The CDR3 here is CASKMLASHTEAFF. The DNA of the CDR3 is TGTGCCAGTAAGATGTTGGCCAGCCACACTGAAGCTTTCTTT.

This clonotype was seen at least ten times. J is TRBJ2-5 and V is TRBV20-1, with D unresolved. Per germline, CDR1 DFQATT and CDR2 SNEGSKA (reference sequence). This CDR3 spans 13 amino acids. Trimming took off 5 bases at V and 0 bases at J, with 10 bases between the two ends. CDR3 residues: CSAPYINQETQYF. For the CDR3, the DNA is TGCAGTGCTCCGTATATTAACCAAGAGACCCAGTACTTC.

This clonotype was seen ten or more times. The V gene is TRBV6-1, the J gene TRBJ2-7; unclear D gene. With 4 bases removed from V and 2 bases from J, the gap between germline ends came to 3 bases. Germline CDR1 and CDR2: MNHNS and SASEGT. The CDR3 covers 11 residues. The CDR3 here is CASSGTYEQYF. Written as DNA, the CDR3 is TGTGCCAGCAGTGGGACCTACGAGCAGTACTTC.

A remark on this clonotype: A read error may be the cause here, since a much bigger clone is one base away. This chain uses TRBV18 with TRBJ2-7, with 7 bases lining up with TRBD1. CDR1 and CDR2 from the germline V gene are KGHSH and LQKENI. The CDR3 consists of 15 residues. With V trimmed by 6 bases and J by 6 bases, 14 bases remained unmatched. CDR3 loop: CASSHPTGVYSEQYV. CDR3 nucleotides: TGTGCCAGCTCGCACCCCACAGGGGTCTACTCCGAGCAGTACGTC.

This clonotype appeared many times. The chain carries TRBV5-1 and TRBJ1-2; 7 bases map to TRBD1. CDR1 and CDR2 (germline): SGHRS, YFSETQ. The trim removed 3 bases at V and 2 bases at J, leaving 7 bases unmatched. This CDR3 comprises 15 residues. The CDR3 sequence is CASSSTGSENYGYTF. In nucleotides, the CDR3 is TGCGCCAGCAGCTCGACAGGGTCTGAAAACTATGGCTACACCTTC.

This clonotype was detected many times. V gene TRBV20-1 combines with J gene TRBJ2-3; 10 bases agree with TRBD2. The germline V gene encodes CDR1 DFQATT and CDR2 SNEGSKA (reference sequence). The V gene end was trimmed by 3 bases and the J gene end by 1 base; junction bases not matched to a gene: 10. The CDR3 has 17 amino acids. CDR3 DNA: TGCAGTGCTAGCCAATCTAGCGGGAGTTCCGGCACAGATACGCAGTATTTT. It is translated as CSASQSSGSSGTDTQYF.

This clonotype was recorded at least ten times. This chain links TRBV5-1 with TRBJ1-3; D gene uncertain. Trimming removed 0 bases at V and 1 base at J, with 8 bases between. CDR3 size: 15 residues. The germline V gene encodes CDR1 SGHRS and CDR2 YFSETQ. The CDR3 here is CASSLGLLSGNTIYF. The CDR3 DNA reads as TGCGCCAGCAGCTTGGGGCTGCTTTCTGGAAACACCATATATTTT.

This clonotype was observed many times. The chain combines TRBV14 with TRBJ2-3, with 10 bases matching TRBD2. Trimming cost V 4 bases and J 5 bases; bases outside gene matches: 9. Germline V gene lookup returns CDR1 SGHDN and CDR2 FVKESK. The CDR3 has 16 amino acids. The CDR3 here is CASSPSRTSGKDTQYF. The CDR3 DNA follows: TGTGCCAGCAGCCCTAGTCGAACTAGCGGGAAAGATACGCAGTATTTT.

This clonotype was counted many times. The chain combines TRBV7-9 with TRBJ2-7; TRBD2 matches at 10 bases. Germline CDR1 and CDR2: SEHNR and FQNEAQ (reference sequence). With V trimmed by 6 bases and J by 5 bases, 7 bases remained unmatched. The CDR3 spans 14 residues. CDR3 sequence reads: CASRPSGSHDEQYV. CDR3 DNA sequence: TGTGCCAGCAGACCTAGCGGGAGTCACGACGAGCAGTACGTC.

At least ten counts were recorded for this clonotype. The J gene is TRBJ1-1, the V gene TRBV2; D gene ambiguous. CDR1 and CDR2 from the germline V gene are SNHLY and FYNNEI. Deletions cut 4 bases from V and 4 bases from J, with 13 bases between. The CDR3 length is 14 residues. CDR3 in amino acids: CASSVMGGSTEAFF. The CDR3 coding sequence is TGTGCCAGCAGTGTGATGGGCGGGAGCACTGAAGCTTTCTTT.

This clonotype was observed a few times. V and J are TRBV27 and TRBJ1-4; TRBD1 matches at 12 bases. CDR3 length: 16 residues. The V and J ends lost 6 bases and 4 bases, in that order; junction bases with no gene match: 6. The germline V gene encodes CDR1 MNHEY and CDR2 SMNVEV (reference sequence). The DNA of the CDR3 is TGTGCCAGCAGAATGGGGACAGGGGGCCTTAATGAAAAACTGTTTTTT. Protein product: CASRMGTGGLNEKLFF.

The rearrangement uses TRBV24-1 and TRBJ1-1, with 7 bases identical to TRBD1. V gave up 3 bases and J gave up 7 bases; unmatched junction bases: 7. CDR3 size: 14 residues. The germline CDR1 and CDR2 sequences are KGHDR and SFDVKD. CDR3 coding DNA: TGTGCCACCAGTGATGGACAGGCGCCGCGTGAAGCTTTCTTT. This codes for CATSDGQAPREAFF.

This clonotype has a count of ten or more. V gene TRBV20-1 combines with J gene TRBJ1-5; no clear D gene. CDR1 and CDR2 (germline): DFQATT, SNEGSKA (reference sequence). Trimming cost V 7 bases and J 3 bases, with 10 bases left between them. The CDR3 extends over 12 amino acids. CDR3 bases: TGCAGTGTAGGCAGAAACAATCAGCCCCAGCATTTT. This gives the protein CSVGRNNQPQHF.

This clonotype appeared many times. J is TRBJ2-1 and V is TRBV20-1; D uncertain. Germline assignment: CDR1 DFQATT and CDR2 SNEGSKA (reference sequence). Trimming stripped 3 bases from V and 7 bases from J, with 10 bases between. CDR3 size: 12 residues. The CDR3 spells CSARFPGNEQFF. CDR3 in DNA: TGCAGTGCTAGGTTCCCCGGGAATGAGCAGTTCTTC.

This clonotype occurred many times. The genes are TRBV7-8 and TRBJ2-5; 8 bases map to TRBD1. The germline V gene has CDR1 SGHVS and CDR2 FQNEAQ. V shed 1 base, J shed 5 bases, and the junction held 6 bases outside the gene matches. The CDR3 extends over 15 amino acids. The DNA of the CDR3 is TGTGCCAGCAGCTTAGTTCAGGGGGCGCGGGAGACCCAGTACTTC. Its protein is CASSLVQGARETQYF.

This clonotype came up a few times. The chain employs TRBV5-5 and TRBJ2-2, with D hard to call. V dropped 1 base and J dropped 3 bases, with 10 bases sitting between them. Germline loops: CDR1 SGHKS, CDR2 YYEKEE (reference sequence). This CDR3 comprises 15 residues. The CDR3 DNA sequence: TGTGCCAGCAGCTTGCCGGATACATACACCGGGGAGCTGTTTTTT. Amino acid sequence: CASSLPDTYTGELFF. Full variable domain (missing parts from reference TRBV5-5 and TRBJ2-2): DAGVTQSPTHLIKTRGQQVTLRCSPISGHKSVSWYQQVLGQGPQFIFQYYEKEERGRGNFPDRFSARQFPNYSSELNVNALLLGDSALYLCASSLPDTYTGELFFGEGSRLTVL.

V gene TRBV6-2 or TRBV6-3 combines with J gene TRBJ2-5; D is unclear. This CDR3 is built from 13 residues. Germline V gene data show CDR1 as MNHEY and CDR2 as SVGEGT. V was pared by 0 bases and J by 5 bases, with 7 bases between. The CDR3 sequence is CASSYSVRETQYF. The CDR3 DNA reads TGTGCCAGCAGTTACTCGGTTCGGGAGACCCAGTACTTC.

This clonotype appeared many times. The chain uses TRBV24-1 and TRBJ2-1; weak D call: TRBD2 (6 bases). Deletions cut 4 bases from V and 3 bases from J, with 21 bases between. Germline V CDR1 and CDR2: KGHDR, SFDVKD. This CDR3 has 18 amino acids. This CDR3 is CATSDSTGGDRGYNEQFF. In nucleotides, the CDR3 is TGTGCCACCAGTGACTCCACCGGAGGGGACCGGGGCTACAATGAGCAGTTCTTC.

This clonotype came up many times. The chain joins TRBV21-1 to TRBJ2-1; the D call TRBD1 from the table was never checked on the DNA. TRBV21-1 is a pseudogene locus. The CDR3 is 17 residues long. The CDR3 loop reads CASSKSNSPSSYNEQFF. The CDR3 bases are TGTGCCAGCAGCAAATCTAACAGCCCCAGCTCCTACAATGAGCAGTTCTTC.

This clonotype showed up many times. The chain has TRBV9 and TRBJ2-5, with 8 bases identical to TRBD1. V lost 4 bases and J lost 0; bases outside the gene matches: 2. Germline lookup yields CDR1 SGDLS and CDR2 YYNGEE. CDR3 length: 14 amino acids. The CDR3 is CASSWGQDQETQYF. The CDR3 DNA is TGTGCCAGCAGCTGGGGACAGGACCAAGAGACCCAGTACTTC.

V usage is TRBV6-2 or TRBV6-3 and J usage is TRBJ2-5; D perhaps matches TRBD2 (6 bases). Per germline, CDR1 MNHEY and CDR2 SVGEGT. CDR3 length: 15 residues. V shed 6 bases and J shed 1 base, with 15 bases lying between them. The DNA of the CDR3 is TGTGCCAGCAGACCCTTGGCTAGCGCCCAAGAGACCCAGTACTTC. Translating it yields CASRPLASAQETQYF.

This clonotype occurred many times. J is TRBJ1-1 and V is TRBV7-8; D not resolved. The CDR3 runs 14 residues. V lost 2 bases and J 3 bases, leaving 10 bases between the germline ends. Germline V CDR1 and CDR2: SGHVS, FQNEAQ. The DNA for the CDR3 is TGTGCCAGCAGCTTATGGGGAGAGGACACTGAAGCTTTCTTT. It yields the protein CASSLWGEDTEAFF. The entire variable domain, with the rest obtained from reference TRBV7-8 and TRBJ1-1, is as follows: GAGVSQSPRYKVAKRGQDVALRCDPISGHVSLFWYQQALGQGPEFLTYFQNEAQLDKSGLPSDRFFAERPEGSVSTLKIQRTQQEDSAVYLCASSLWGEDTEAFFGQGTRLTVV.

The chain has TRBV7-9 and TRBJ1-5; TRBD1 is a possible D gene (5 bases). CDR3 length: 16 amino acids. Trimming shortened V by 1 base and J by 7 bases, and 17 bases separated the two germline ends. In germline, CDR1 is SEHNR, CDR2 FQNEAQ (reference sequence). This CDR3 is CASSLGGVGQSQPQHF. The DNA for the CDR3 is TGTGCCAGCAGCTTAGGGGGGGTAGGGCAAAGCCAGCCCCAGCATTTT.

This clonotype was recorded at least ten times. The chain couples TRBV7-2 to TRBJ2-1; 11 nucleotides agree with TRBD2. Trimming removed 5 bases from V and 0 bases from J; junction bases left unmatched: 15. The CDR3 spans 20 residues. Germline loops: CDR1 SGHTA, CDR2 FQGNSA. The CDR3 here is CASSPPGLADLRSSYNEQFF. The CDR3 bases are TGTGCCAGCAGCCCACCGGGACTAGCGGACCTAAGGAGCTCCTACAATGAGCAGTTCTTC.

The chain recombines TRBV5-6 with TRBJ2-1, with D perhaps TRBD1 (6 bases). The CDR3 runs 17 residues. V lost 0 bases to trimming and J lost 2 bases, with 15 bases between them. Germline CDR1 and CDR2: SGHDT and YYEEEE. This CDR3 is CASSLDRAGATYNEQFF. CDR3 coding DNA: TGTGCCAGCAGCTTGGACCGGGCAGGGGCCACCTACAATGAGCAGTTCTTC.

V usage is TRBV15 and J usage is TRBJ1-2; D gene unclear. The CDR3 length is 17 residues. Germline CDR1 reads LNHNV; CDR2 reads YYDKDF (reference sequence). V lost 0 bases and J 0 bases, leaving 14 bases between the germline ends. The DNA of the CDR3 is TGTGCCACCAGCAGAGATTTGAACAGCCAAACTAACTATGGCTACACCTTC. Translating gives CATSRDLNSQTNYGYTF.